This paragraph reports one TCR beta chain. The antigen remains undetermined. J lost 4 bases, V lost 5 bases, and 16 bases had no gene match. CDR3 length: 17 residues. Germline V CDR1 and CDR2: SGHNT, YYREEE (reference sequence). These data come from a study of CD8 T cells in Susac syndrome. RNA was extracted with the RNeasy kit, and a quantity of roughly 0.5 to 1 ug was reverse transcribed using random hexamers. One entry per CDR3 protein, called by TCRdb with MiXCR from the immunoSEQ multiplex PCR reads. This sample has about 83,000 distinct CDR3 sequences, with about 96% found just once. General study results and limits: Only a relatively small number of individuals were included in the TCR sequencing and HLA analysis. In total CD8+ repertoires, 15 to 20 Susac-specific public clones were found, and in CD8+ TEMRA repertoires, 4 or 5 were found.

FACS was used to enrich TEMRA cells, whereas the CD8+ and CD4+ T cells were obtained by negative isolation. This clonotype was sampled from a human donor with Susac syndrome. J is TRBJ2-3 and V is TRBV5-4; 7 bases are shared with TRBD2. The sample comprised CD8+ T cells from PBMCs. The CDR3: CASSIQGAGVSPDTQYF. The CDR3 DNA is TGTGCCAGCAGTATTCAGGGTGCGGGAGTATCACCAGATACGCAGTATTTT. Full variable domain (outside the CDR3, taken from reference TRBV5-4 and TRBJ2-3): ETGVTQSPTHLIKTRGQQVTLRCSSQSGHNTVSWYQQALGQGPQFIFQYYREEENGRGNFPPRFSGLQFPNYSSELNVNALELDDSALYLCASSIQGAGVSPDTQYFGPGTRLTVL.